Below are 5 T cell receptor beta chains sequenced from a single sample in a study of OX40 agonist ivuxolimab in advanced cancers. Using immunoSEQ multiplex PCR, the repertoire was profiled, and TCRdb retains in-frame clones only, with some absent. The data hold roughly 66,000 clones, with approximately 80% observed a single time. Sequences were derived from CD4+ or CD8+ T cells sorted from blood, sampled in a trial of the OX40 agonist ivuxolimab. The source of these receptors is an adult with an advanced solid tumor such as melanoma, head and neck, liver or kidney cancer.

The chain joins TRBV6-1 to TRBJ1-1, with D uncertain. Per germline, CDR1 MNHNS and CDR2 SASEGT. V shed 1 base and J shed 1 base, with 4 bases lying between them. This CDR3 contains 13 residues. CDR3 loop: CASSEVENTEAFF. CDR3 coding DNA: TGTGCCAGCAGTGAAGTGGAGAACACTGAAGCTTTCTTT.

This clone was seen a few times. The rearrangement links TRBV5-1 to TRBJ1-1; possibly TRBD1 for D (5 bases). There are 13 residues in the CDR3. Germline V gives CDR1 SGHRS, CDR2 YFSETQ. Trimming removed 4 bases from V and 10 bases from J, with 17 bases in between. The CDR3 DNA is TGCGCCAGCAGCGGAACAGGAACGGAGAGAGCTTTCTTT. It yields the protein CASSGTGTERAFF. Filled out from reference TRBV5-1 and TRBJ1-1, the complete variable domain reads KAGVTQTPRYLIKTRGQQVTLSCSPISGHRSVSWYQQTPGQGLQFLFEYFSETQRNKGNFPGRFSGRQFSNSRSEMNVSTLELGDSALYLCASSGTGTERAFFGQGTRLTVV.

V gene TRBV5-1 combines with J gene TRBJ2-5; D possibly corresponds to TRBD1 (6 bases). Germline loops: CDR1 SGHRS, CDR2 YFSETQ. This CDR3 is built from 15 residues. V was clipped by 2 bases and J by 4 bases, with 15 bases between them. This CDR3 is CASSFSSGETETQYF. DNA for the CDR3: TGCGCCAGCAGCTTCAGTTCAGGGGAAACAGAGACCCAGTACTTC.

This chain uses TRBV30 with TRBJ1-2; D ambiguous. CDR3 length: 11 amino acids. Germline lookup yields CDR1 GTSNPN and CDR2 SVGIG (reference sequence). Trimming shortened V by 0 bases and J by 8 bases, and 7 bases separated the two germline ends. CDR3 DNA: TGTGCCTGGAGTGTACTTCGCGGCTACACCTTC. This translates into CAWSVLRGYTF.

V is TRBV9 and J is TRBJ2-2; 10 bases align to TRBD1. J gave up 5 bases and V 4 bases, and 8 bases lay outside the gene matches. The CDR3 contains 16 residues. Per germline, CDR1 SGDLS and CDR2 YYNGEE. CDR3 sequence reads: CASSPWTGGLTGELFF. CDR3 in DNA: TGTGCCAGCAGCCCTTGGACAGGGGGTTTGACCGGGGAGCTGTTTTTT.